Shown below are 3 T cell receptor beta chains from a single sample sequenced in a study of T cells in Graves' hyperthyroidism and ophthalmopathy. TCR beta CDR3 regions were amplified from RNA transcripts. The HTBI primer set was used in a first-round RT-PCR of the TCR CDR3. TCRdb redid the calling of the multiplex PCR reads with MiXCR, one entry per CDR3 protein. This sample has fewer than 450,000 distinct CDR3 sequences, with less than 20% found just once. Sequences were obtained from blood. The receptors were gathered from a man aged 18 to 35 with Graves' ophthalmopathy.

This clonotype has at least ten counts. The chain uses TRBV11-2 and TRBJ2-1, with D perhaps matching TRBD1 (6 bases). The CDR3 has 16 residues. V gave up 1 base and J gave up 2 bases, with 12 bases separating them. Germline values: CDR1 SGHAT, CDR2 FQNNGV. CDR3 residues: CASSLGAGATYNEQFF. In DNA, the CDR3 is TGTGCCAGCAGCTTAGGGGCAGGGGCTACCTACAATGAGCAGTTCTTC.

This clonotype was detected many times. The rearrangement links TRBV28 to TRBJ2-1, with D uncertain. CDR3 length equals 17 residues. The germline V gene encodes CDR1 MDHEN and CDR2 SYDVKM. The V and J ends lost 6 bases and 4 bases respectively, with 22 bases between them. Written as DNA, the CDR3 is TGTGCCAGCAGGACCTCCTTCAGCGTTAGGTATTACAATGAGCAGTTCTTC. Translating it yields CASRTSFSVRYYNEQFF.

The genes are TRBV20-1 and TRBJ2-2, with 8 bases matching TRBD2. CDR3 length equals 13 residues. V lost 3 bases, J lost 7 bases, and 4 bases stayed unmatched. Germline CDR1 and CDR2: DFQATT and SNEGSKA (reference sequence). The CDR3 spells CSASGGAFGELFF. As DNA, the CDR3 is TGCAGTGCTAGCGGGGGGGCGTTCGGGGAGCTGTTTTTT.